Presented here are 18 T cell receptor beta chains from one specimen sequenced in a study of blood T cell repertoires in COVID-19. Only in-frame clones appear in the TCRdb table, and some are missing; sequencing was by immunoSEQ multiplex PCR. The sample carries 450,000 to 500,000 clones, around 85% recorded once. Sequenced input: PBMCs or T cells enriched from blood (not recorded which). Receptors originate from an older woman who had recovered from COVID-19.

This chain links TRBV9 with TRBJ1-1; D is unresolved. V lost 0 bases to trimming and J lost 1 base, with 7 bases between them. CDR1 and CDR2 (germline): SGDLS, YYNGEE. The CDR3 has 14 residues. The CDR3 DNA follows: TGTGCCAGCAGCGTAGGTTCGGGGAACACTGAAGCTTTCTTT. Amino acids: CASSVGSGNTEAFF.

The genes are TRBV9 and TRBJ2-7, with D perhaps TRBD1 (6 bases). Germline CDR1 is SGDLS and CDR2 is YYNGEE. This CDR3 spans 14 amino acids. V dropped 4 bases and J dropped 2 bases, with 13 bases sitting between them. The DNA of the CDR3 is TGTGCCAGCAGCTTCAGACAGGACCCCTACGAGCAGTACTTC. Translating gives CASSFRQDPYEQYF.

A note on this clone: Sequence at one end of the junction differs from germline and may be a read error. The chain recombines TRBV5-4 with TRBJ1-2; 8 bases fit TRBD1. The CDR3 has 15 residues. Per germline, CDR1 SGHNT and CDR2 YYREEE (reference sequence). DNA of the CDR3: TGTGCCAGCAACTTGCGCCAAACAGGGGGTGGGGGCTACACCTTC. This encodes CASNLRQTGGGGYTF. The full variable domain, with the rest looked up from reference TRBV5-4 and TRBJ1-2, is ETGVTQSPTHLIKTRGQQVTLRCSSQSGHNTVSWYQQALGQGPQFIFQYYREEENGRGNFPPRFSGLQFPNYSSELNVNALELDDSALYLCASNLRQTGGGGYTFGSGTRLTVV.

The CDR3 region has the DNA TGTGCCAGCAATAAGCGGGGTATAGATACGCAGTATTTT. It codes for CASNKRGIDTQYF. This sequence joins TRBV12-3 or TRBV12-4 and TRBJ2-3; 7 bases match TRBD2. The junction had 6 bases not matched to a gene; V was cut back by 7 bases and J by 5 bases. CDR3 length: 13 residues.

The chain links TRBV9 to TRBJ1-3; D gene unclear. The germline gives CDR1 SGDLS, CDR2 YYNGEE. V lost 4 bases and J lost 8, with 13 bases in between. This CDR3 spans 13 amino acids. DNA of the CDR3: TGTGCCAGCAGCCTTTGGAGGGAGGACACCATATATTTT. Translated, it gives CASSLWREDTIYF.

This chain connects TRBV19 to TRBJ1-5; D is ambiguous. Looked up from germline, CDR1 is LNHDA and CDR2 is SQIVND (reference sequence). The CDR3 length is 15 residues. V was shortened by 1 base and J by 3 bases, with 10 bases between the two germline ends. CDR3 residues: CASSIANLNNQPQHF. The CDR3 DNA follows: TGTGCCAGTAGTATAGCAAACTTAAACAATCAGCCCCAGCATTTT.

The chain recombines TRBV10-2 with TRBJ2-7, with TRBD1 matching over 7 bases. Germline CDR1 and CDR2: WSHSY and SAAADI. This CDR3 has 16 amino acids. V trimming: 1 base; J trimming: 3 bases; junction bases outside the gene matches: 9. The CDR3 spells CASSEFSTGSVYEQYF. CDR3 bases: TGCGCCAGCAGTGAGTTCTCGACAGGGAGCGTCTACGAGCAGTACTTC.

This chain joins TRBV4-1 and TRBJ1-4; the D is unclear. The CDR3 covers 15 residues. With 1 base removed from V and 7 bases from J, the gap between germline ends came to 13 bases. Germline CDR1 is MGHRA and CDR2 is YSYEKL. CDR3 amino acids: CASSQGTASGEKLFF. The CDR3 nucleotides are TGCGCCAGCAGCCAAGGGACTGCCTCGGGTGAAAAACTGTTTTTT.

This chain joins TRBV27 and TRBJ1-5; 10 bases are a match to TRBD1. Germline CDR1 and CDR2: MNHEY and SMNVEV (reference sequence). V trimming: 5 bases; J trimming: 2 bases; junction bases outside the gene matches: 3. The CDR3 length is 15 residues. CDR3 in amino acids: CASSPDRGRNQPQHF. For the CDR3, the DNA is TGTGCCAGCAGTCCAGACAGGGGGCGCAATCAGCCCCAGCATTTT.

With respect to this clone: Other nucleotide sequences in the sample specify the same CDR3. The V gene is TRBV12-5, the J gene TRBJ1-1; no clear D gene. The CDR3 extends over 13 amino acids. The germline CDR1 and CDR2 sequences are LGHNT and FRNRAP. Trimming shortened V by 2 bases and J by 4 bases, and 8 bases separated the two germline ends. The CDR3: CASGLSGGTEAFF. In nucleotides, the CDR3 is TGTGCTAGTGGTTTGTCGGGAGGCACTGAAGCTTTCTTT.

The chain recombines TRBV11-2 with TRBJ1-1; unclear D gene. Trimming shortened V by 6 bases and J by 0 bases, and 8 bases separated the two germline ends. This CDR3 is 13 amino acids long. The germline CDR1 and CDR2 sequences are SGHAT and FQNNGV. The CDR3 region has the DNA TGTGCCAGCAGGAGGGATTTGAACACTGAAGCTTTCTTT. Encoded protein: CASRRDLNTEAFF. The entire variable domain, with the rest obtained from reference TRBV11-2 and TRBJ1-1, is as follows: EAGVAQSPRYKIIEKRQSVAFWCNPISGHATLYWYQQILGQGPKLLIQFQNNGVVDDSQLPKDRFSAERLKGVDSTLKIQPAKLEDSAVYLCASRRDLNTEAFFGQGTRLTVV.

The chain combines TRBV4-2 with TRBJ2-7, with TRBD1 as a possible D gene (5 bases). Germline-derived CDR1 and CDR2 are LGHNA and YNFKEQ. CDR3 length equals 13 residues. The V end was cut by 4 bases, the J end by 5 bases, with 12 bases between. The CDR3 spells CASSPYPGNEQYV. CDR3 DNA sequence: TGTGCCAGCAGCCCTTACCCAGGGAACGAGCAGTACGTC.

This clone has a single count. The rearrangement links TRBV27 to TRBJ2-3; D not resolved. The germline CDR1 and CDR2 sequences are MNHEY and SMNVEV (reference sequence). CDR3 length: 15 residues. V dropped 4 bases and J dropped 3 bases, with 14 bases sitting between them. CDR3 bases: TGTGCCAGCAGTTCCGCATTGAGTTTTACAGATACGCAGTATTTT. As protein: CASSSALSFTDTQYF.

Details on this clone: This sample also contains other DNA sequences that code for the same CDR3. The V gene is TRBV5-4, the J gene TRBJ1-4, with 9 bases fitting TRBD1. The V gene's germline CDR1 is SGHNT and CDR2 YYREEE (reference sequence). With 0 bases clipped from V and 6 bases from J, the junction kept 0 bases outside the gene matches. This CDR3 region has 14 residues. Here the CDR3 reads CASSLGQGDEKLFF. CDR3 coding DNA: TGTGCCAGCAGCTTGGGACAGGGGGATGAAAAACTGTTTTTT. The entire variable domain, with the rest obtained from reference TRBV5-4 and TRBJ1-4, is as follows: ETGVTQSPTHLIKTRGQQVTLRCSSQSGHNTVSWYQQALGQGPQFIFQYYREEENGRGNFPPRFSGLQFPNYSSELNVNALELDDSALYLCASSLGQGDEKLFFGSGTQLSVL.

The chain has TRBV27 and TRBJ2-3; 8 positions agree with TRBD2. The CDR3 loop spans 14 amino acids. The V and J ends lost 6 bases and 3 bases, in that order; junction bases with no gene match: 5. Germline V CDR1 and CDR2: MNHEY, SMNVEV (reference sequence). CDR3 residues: CASSELAATDTQYF. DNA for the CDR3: TGTGCCAGCAGCGAACTAGCGGCAACAGATACGCAGTATTTT.

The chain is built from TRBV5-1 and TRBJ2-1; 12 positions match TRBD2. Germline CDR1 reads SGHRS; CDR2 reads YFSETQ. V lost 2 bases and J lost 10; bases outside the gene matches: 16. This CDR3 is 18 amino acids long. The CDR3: CASSFLAGGPAFASEQFF. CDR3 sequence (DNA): TGCGCCAGCAGCTTTCTAGCGGGGGGGCCCGCCTTCGCAAGCGAGCAGTTCTTC.

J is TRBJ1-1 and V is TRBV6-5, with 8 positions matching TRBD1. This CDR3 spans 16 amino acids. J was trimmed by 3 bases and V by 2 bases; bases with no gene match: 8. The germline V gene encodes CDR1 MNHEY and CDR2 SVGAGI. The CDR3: CASSYRTLQGDTEAFF. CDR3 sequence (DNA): TGTGCCAGCAGTTACCGAACATTACAGGGGGACACTGAAGCTTTCTTT.

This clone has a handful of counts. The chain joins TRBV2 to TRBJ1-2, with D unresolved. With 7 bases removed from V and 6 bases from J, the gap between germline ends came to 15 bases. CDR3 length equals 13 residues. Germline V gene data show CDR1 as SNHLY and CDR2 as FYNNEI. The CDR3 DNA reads TGTGCCAGCAACGAACAGATCATCAATGGCTACACCTTC. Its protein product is CASNEQIINGYTF.